This T cell receptor beta chain was identified during a study of human CD8 memory T cell subsets. Buffy coats of healthy donors yielded the PBMC. By frequency, this clonotype is medium-sized. This CDR3 comprises 14 residues. Generation of TCR beta libraries used UMI-labeled 5' RACE. TCRdb re-called the 5' RACE reads; one entry per CDR3 protein, DNA not given. Its table lists fewer than 8,000 distinct CDR3 sequences. The chain couples TRBV12-3 or TRBV12-4 to TRBJ1-2; TCRdb outputs TRBD1, but without DNA this stays unchecked. The source material was CD8+ T cells from PBMCs. The origin of this receptor is a human donor in good health. This CDR3 reads CASRQKTGRSGYTF.